Listed below are T cell receptor beta chains from one sample, sequenced in a study of T cell responses to AZD1222 COVID-19 vaccine. TCRdb's table, derived via immunoSEQ multiplex PCR, lists solely in-frame clones and lacks some. The sample lists over 120,000 clones; approximately 93% were seen once. Sequencing was performed on peripheral blood, taken on day 0 of AZD1222 vaccination. The receptors shown here come from an adult in good health. The CDR3 runs from the conserved cysteine through the conserved F or W. The D gene is left open where the match is weak. Clone size is given for some rows only: seen once, a few or many times, or a class if the clone is expanded.

D,size,J,V,DNA,CDR3
NA,once,TRBJ2-3,TRBV18,TGTGCCAGCTCACCACGAGGGGAGGTCGGGACAGATACGCAGTATTTT,CASSPRGEVGTDTQYF
TRBD1,once,TRBJ1-5,TRBV2,TGTGCCAGCAGTTTGACAGGGAGGGGCAATCAGCCCCAGCATTTT,CASSLTGRGNQPQHF
NA,NA,TRBJ1-6,TRBV2,TGTGCCAGCAGTGAAACGGTTCTGATCATCCACTTT,CASSETVLIIHF
TRBD2,NA,TRBJ2-3,TRBV24-1,TGTGCCACCGAAAGGGCGGGAGAGGTGACAGATACGCAGTATTTT,CATERAGEVTDTQYF
NA,NA,TRBJ2-2,TRBV6-4,TGTGCCAGCAGTGCACAGGGACCCGGGGAGCTGTTTTTT,CASSAQGPGELFF
NA,NA,TRBJ2-2,TRBV5-6,TGTGCCAGCAGCTTGGTACGGGTCACCGGGGAGCTGTTTTTT,CASSLVRVTGELFF
NA,NA,TRBJ1-1,TRBV11-2,TGTGCCAGCAGCTTAGAAGAGGCCTCTGAAGCTTTCTTT,CASSLEEASEAFF
TRBD2,NA,TRBJ2-3,TRBV6-6,TGTGCCAGCAGTCCCCTTGGTGAGCGGGGGAGCACAGATACGCAGTATTTT,CASSPLGERGSTDTQYF
TRBD1,NA,TRBJ2-7,TRBV5-4,TGTGCCAGCAGCGTCGGACAGGGAGCCTACGAGCAGTACTTC,CASSVGQGAYEQYF
NA,NA,TRBJ2-7,TRBV27,TGTGCCAGCAGTGTGGACAGACAAAACTACGAGCAGTACTTC,CASSVDRQNYEQYF
NA,NA,TRBJ2-6,TRBV4-1,TGCGCCAGCAGCCAAGATTGGAGGGCTGGGGCCAACGTCCTGACTTTC,CASSQDWRAGANVLTF
NA,NA,TRBJ2-2,TRBV4-1,TGCGCCAGCAGCCAAGTGAAGGATATGGGCGGGGAGCTGTTTTTT,CASSQVKDMGGELFF
NA,NA,TRBJ1-4,TRBV6-6,TGTGCCAGCAGTTATAGGGGGAACGAAAAACTGTTTTTT,CASSYRGNEKLFF
NA,NA,TRBJ1-6,TRBV5-4,TGTGCCAGCAGCGCGGAACCGGGAGGCTATAATTCACCCCTCCACTTT,CASSAEPGGYNSPLHF
NA,NA,TRBJ2-1,TRBV7-2,TGTGCCAGCAGCCCTCGGTGGAATGAGCAGTTCTTC,CASSPRWNEQFF
TRBD2,few,TRBJ2-7,TRBV6-2/TRBV6-3,TGTGCCAGCAGTTCCCCGACTAGCGGGAGGTGGGCTACCTCCTACGAGCAGTACTTC,CASSSPTSGRWATSYEQYF
NA,NA,TRBJ1-2,TRBV12-3/TRBV12-4,TGTGCCAGCAGTTTATCAGACTATGGCTACACCTTC,CASSLSDYGYTF
TRBD1,NA,TRBJ2-5,TRBV7-2,TGTGCCAGCAGCGGTCGGACAGGGATCCAAGAGACCCAGTACTTC,CASSGRTGIQETQYF
TRBD2,NA,TRBJ2-5,TRBV7-9,TGTGCCAGCAGCTTAGTCAGCGGGAGCGGGGCGCAAGAGACCCAGTACTTC,CASSLVSGSGAQETQYF
TRBD2,once,TRBJ2-1,TRBV2,TGTGCCAGCAGTGGGGCTTTCGGGAGGGTAGTATATGAGCAGTTCTTC,CASSGAFGRVVYEQFF
NA,NA,TRBJ1-4,TRBV5-6,TGTGCCAGCAGCTTGGAAGGTACAGTCGGTGAAAAACTGTTTTTT,CASSLEGTVGEKLFF
NA,NA,TRBJ2-2,TRBV18,TGTGCCAGCTCACCACAATCTAGCGCCGGGGAGCTGTTTTTT,CASSPQSSAGELFF
TRBD2,NA,TRBJ2-5,TRBV19,TGTGCCAGTAGTGATATAGCGGGAGCAGAGACCCAGTACTTC,CASSDIAGAETQYF
NA,NA,TRBJ2-3,TRBV13,TGTGCCAGCAGCTTAAATTATGGGAGGATTAGCGGTAGCACAGATACGCAGTATTTT,CASSLNYGRISGSTDTQYF
NA,NA,TRBJ1-1,TRBV28,TGTGCCAGCAGTTTATTGCTGGACATTAACACTGAAGCTTTCTTT,CASSLLLDINTEAFF
TRBD2,NA,TRBJ2-2,TRBV6-1,TGTGCCAGCAGTGATGCGGGACTAGCAAGCACCGGGGAGCTGTTTTTT,CASSDAGLASTGELFF
NA,NA,TRBJ1-1,TRBV7-9,TGTGCCAGCAGCTTAGTGGGGTTAGGGAGGATAGTACGGAACACTGAAGCTTTCTTT,CASSLVGLGRIVRNTEAFF
NA,few,TRBJ1-1,TRBV9,TGTGCCAGCAGCGTAGGCCAGGGGAACACTGAAGCTTTCTTT,CASSVGQGNTEAFF
TRBD1,NA,TRBJ1-2,TRBV3-1/TRBV3-2,TGTGCCAGCAGCCAAGGGGGACAGCCGACTAACTATGGCTACACCTTC,CASSQGGQPTNYGYTF
NA,NA,TRBJ2-3,TRBV28,TGTGCCAGCAGTTTAATAAGGGCCGGCACAGATACGCAGTATTTT,CASSLIRAGTDTQYF
NA,NA,TRBJ1-3,TRBV25-1,TGTGCCAGCACAGGGACGAACACCATATATTTT,CASTGTNTIYF
NA,NA,TRBJ2-2,TRBV24-1,TGTGCCACCAGTGACGGGAAGGCGAACACCGGGGAGCTGTTTTTT,CATSDGKANTGELFF
TRBD2,NA,TRBJ2-3,TRBV28,TGTGCCAGCAGTTTGGGGCTAGCGGGAGCAGATACGCAGTATTTT,CASSLGLAGADTQYF
TRBD1,NA,TRBJ2-3,TRBV24-1,TGTGCCACCAGTGATGCGGGGGACAGGGGGCGAACAGATACGCAGTATTTT,CATSDAGDRGRTDTQYF
NA,once,TRBJ1-1,TRBV11-2,TGTGCCAGCAGCTTAGATCCCGGGGGGGGTCTCTTT,CASSLDPGGGLF
NA,few,TRBJ2-7,TRBV3-1/TRBV3-2,TGTGCCAGCAGCCGTAATACTGAAAGCGAGCAGTACTTC,CASSRNTESEQYF
TRBD2,NA,TRBJ2-3,TRBV9,TGTGCCAGCAGCGTAGCTCCCGGGAGGGATACGCAGTATTTT,CASSVAPGRDTQYF
NA,NA,TRBJ2-3,TRBV21-1,TGTGCCAGCAGCAAAGCGCGACAGTGGGGTAGCACAGATACGCAGTATTTT,CASSKARQWGSTDTQYF
TRBD1,NA,TRBJ1-5,TRBV5-1,TGCGCCAGCAGCTCGACAGGGGGCCAGGATCAGCCCCAGCATTTT,CASSSTGGQDQPQHF
NA,NA,TRBJ1-1,TRBV6-1,TGTGCCAGCAGTGAACAGGGTGAAGCTTTCTTT,CASSEQGEAFF
TRBD1,NA,TRBJ1-4,TRBV5-4,TGTGCCAGCAGCCCGGGACAGGGTCGTGAAAAACTGTTTTTT,CASSPGQGREKLFF
TRBD2,once,TRBJ2-5,TRBV3-1/TRBV3-2,TGTGCCAGCAGCCAAGGGACTAGCGGGAGGCAAGAGACCCAGTACTTC,CASSQGTSGRQETQYF
NA,NA,TRBJ1-4,TRBV7-6,TGTGCCAGCAGCTTAAGCTCACCACCTGGGGATGAAAAACTGTTTTTT,CASSLSSPPGDEKLFF
TRBD1,NA,TRBJ1-1,TRBV28,TGTGCCAGCAGTTTGGCGGGACAGGGTTTGAACACTGAAGCTTTCTTT,CASSLAGQGLNTEAFF
NA,NA,TRBJ1-2,TRBV23-1,TGCGCCACCGACCTGCGAGGCAGGGAAAACTATGGCTACACCTTC,CATDLRGRENYGYTF
NA,NA,TRBJ2-2,TRBV14,TGTGCCAGCAGCCAAGATCTCGGGCTGAACGGGGAGCTGTTTTTT,CASSQDLGLNGELFF
NA,NA,TRBJ1-1,TRBV11-3,TGTGCCAGCAGCTCGGAGGGTTCGAACACTGAAGCTTTCTTT,CASSSEGSNTEAFF
TRBD1,NA,TRBJ1-5,TRBV6-5,TGTGCCAGCAGACCACAGGGGCTAAGCAATCAGCCCCAGCATTTT,CASRPQGLSNQPQHF
NA,NA,TRBJ2-5,TRBV7-6,TGTGCCAGCAGCTTAGCTCTGGCTAGCTCAGAGACCCAGTACTTC,CASSLALASSETQYF
NA,NA,TRBJ1-4,TRBV28,TGTGCCAGCAGTTTAGCCGGGTTCGGTGAAAAACTGTTTTTT,CASSLAGFGEKLFF
NA,many,TRBJ2-1,TRBV5-1,TGCGCCAGCAGCCCGATGCCTCGATTGGCCAGCTCCTACAATGAGCAGTTCTTC,CASSPMPRLASSYNEQFF
NA,NA,TRBJ1-5,TRBV28,TGTGCCAGCAGTTCCGTGTTCCGGGGAGCATATCAGCCCCAGCATTTT,CASSSVFRGAYQPQHF
NA,NA,TRBJ1-3,TRBV12-3/TRBV12-4,TGTGCCAGCACCCACACGAGGGGCACCATATATTTT,CASTHTRGTIYF
NA,once,TRBJ2-1,TRBV7-7,TGTGCTAGCAGCCCCCTGGCGGACAATGAGCAGTTCTTC,CASSPLADNEQFF
NA,few,TRBJ2-1,TRBV24-1,TGTGCCACCGGCCAGCAGGGGAACAATGAGCAGTTCTTC,CATGQQGNNEQFF
TRBD1,NA,TRBJ2-1,TRBV19,TGTGCCAGTAGTCCGGACAGGGGGCGTGAGCAGTTCTTC,CASSPDRGREQFF
NA,NA,TRBJ1-2,TRBV20-1,TGCAGTGCTTACAGTCCCTATGGCTACACCTTC,CSAYSPYGYTF
NA,NA,TRBJ2-6,TRBV18,TGTGCCAGCTCACCTGTAGGCTCTGGGGCCAACGTCCTGACTTTC,CASSPVGSGANVLTF
NA,once,TRBJ1-6,TRBV30,TGTGCCTGGAGTACTGGCGGGCCAAATTCACCCCTCCACTTT,CAWSTGGPNSPLHF